This is a list of T cell receptor beta chains from one sample in a study of blood T cell repertoires in COVID-19. TCRdb's table, derived via immunoSEQ multiplex PCR, lists solely in-frame clones and lacks some. The repertoire holds about 180,000 clones, around 83% seen once, with over 1.5% in the top ten. Sequenced sample: peripheral blood. These receptors were collected from a human donor in a cohort sampled during active COVID-19. CDR3s include the opening cysteine and the closing phenylalanine or tryptophan. D genes are given only for firm matches. Clone size is shown for a subset of rows, as once, few, many or a class of expanded clone.

J,size,V,D,DNA,CDR3
TRBJ1-6,.,TRBV19,.,TGTGCCAGTAGTAACACAGGGAGCTCCTATAATTCACCCCTCCACTTT,CASSNTGSSYNSPLHF
TRBJ2-3,.,TRBV2,.,TGTGCCAGCAGCCCCTTGAGGTTTGCTAGAGGGGATACGCAGTATTTT,CASSPLRFARGDTQYF
TRBJ2-7,.,TRBV5-6,TRBD1,TGTGCCAGCAGCTTGGTCGGACAGGGGGCTCTCGAGCAGTACTTC,CASSLVGQGALEQYF
TRBJ2-7,.,TRBV5-3,.,TGTGCCAGAAAGAGGGGGAAGCGAACCTACGAGCAGTACTTC,CARKRGKRTYEQYF
TRBJ2-1,.,TRBV9,TRBD2,TGTGCCAGCAGCGTAGGGACTAGCGGGAACAATGAGCAGTTCTTC,CASSVGTSGNNEQFF
TRBJ1-6,.,TRBV9,TRBD1,TGTGCCAGCAGCTCGGACAGGGGGAATTCACCCCTCCACTTT,CASSSDRGNSPLHF
TRBJ1-3,.,TRBV19,.,TGTGCCAGTAGTCCGGCAGGGGTGGCTGGAAACACCATATATTTT,CASSPAGVAGNTIYF
TRBJ1-5,many,TRBV7-3,.,TGTGCCAGCAGCTTAAGTCCTAATCAGCCCCAGCATTTT,CASSLSPNQPQHF
TRBJ1-2,.,TRBV9,.,TGTGCCAGCAGCGTAGACAGCTCTGGCTACACCTTC,CASSVDSSGYTF
TRBJ2-3,.,TRBV27,.,TGTGCCAGCAGTTTATCGCCGGGAGTCCCAGATACGCAGTATTTT,CASSLSPGVPDTQYF
TRBJ1-4,.,TRBV29-1,TRBD1,TGCAGCGTTGGAACCAACAGGGGTACTAATGAAAAACTGTTTTTT,CSVGTNRGTNEKLFF
TRBJ2-2,.,TRBV7-7,.,TGTGCTAGCAGCTTAAGTGGTACAGGGACCGGGGAGCTGTTTTTT,CASSLSGTGTGELFF
TRBJ1-6,.,TRBV10-3,TRBD1,TGTGCCATCAGTGAACAGGGGAATTCACCCCTCCACTTT,CAISEQGNSPLHF
TRBJ2-1,.,TRBV4-3,.,TGCGCCAGCAGCCAAGTGTGGGAGTCCTACAATGAGCAGTTCTTC,CASSQVWESYNEQFF
TRBJ1-6,few,TRBV5-1,TRBD1,TGCGCCAGCAGCTTCCTTGGGACAGGGGTTTCACCCCTCCACTTT,CASSFLGTGVSPLHF
TRBJ2-7,.,TRBV5-1,.,TGCGCCAGCAGCTTGTCAGGGCCGCCCTACGAGCAGTACTTC,CASSLSGPPYEQYF
TRBJ2-3,once,TRBV7-2,TRBD2,TGTGCCAGCAGCCTGGGACTAGCGCCGCTCACAGATACGCAGTATTTT,CASSLGLAPLTDTQYF
TRBJ1-1,.,TRBV6-5,.,TGTGCCAGCACGGGGGTGGGCACTGAAGCTTTCTTT,CASTGVGTEAFF
TRBJ2-5,.,TRBV7-8,TRBD2,TGTGCCAGCAGCTTAGTACTACTAGCGGGGGGATACCCCCGGGAGACCCAGTACTTC,CASSLVLLAGGYPRETQYF
TRBJ2-5,.,TRBV7-6,TRBD2,TGTGCCAGCAGCTCGGGACTAGCGGGAGAGACCCAGTACTTC,CASSSGLAGETQYF
TRBJ2-3,few,TRBV10-3,TRBD2,TGTGCCATAATGGGAGGGGTCACAGATACGCAGTATTTT,CAIMGGVTDTQYF
TRBJ1-1,.,TRBV27,.,TGTGCCAGCAGCCTGGGAAGTCAGGGCTCCTCTGAAGCTTTCTTT,CASSLGSQGSSEAFF
TRBJ1-5,.,TRBV27,.,TGTGCCAGCAGTTTAAGGGGGATGCAGCCCCAGCATTTT,CASSLRGMQPQHF
TRBJ2-2,.,TRBV7-9,TRBD1,TGTGCCAGCAGCTTTAGACAGGGCCTCACCGGGGAGCTGTTTTTT,CASSFRQGLTGELFF
TRBJ2-7,.,TRBV29-1,.,TGCAGCGTTGAGCTGAGAGACTACGAGCAGTACTTC,CSVELRDYEQYF
TRBJ2-7,.,TRBV18,TRBD2,TGTGCCAGCTCACCAACGCCTAGCGGGATCTTATACGAGCAGTACTTC,CASSPTPSGILYEQYF
TRBJ1-2,few,TRBV18,.,TGTGCCAGCTCACCTTCCAGGGATGGCTACACCTTC,CASSPSRDGYTF
TRBJ1-2,.,TRBV20-1,.,TGCAGTGCTAGAGATCTTCCCGGGTGGACCTTC,CSARDLPGWTF
TRBJ2-7,.,TRBV7-9,TRBD1,TGTGCCAGCAGCCTCACAGGGGGCTCACTCGAGCAGTACTTC,CASSLTGGSLEQYF
TRBJ1-6,.,TRBV7-9,.,TGTGCCAGCAGACCTCTGGCCAGTATTAATTCACCCCTCCACTTT,CASRPLASINSPLHF